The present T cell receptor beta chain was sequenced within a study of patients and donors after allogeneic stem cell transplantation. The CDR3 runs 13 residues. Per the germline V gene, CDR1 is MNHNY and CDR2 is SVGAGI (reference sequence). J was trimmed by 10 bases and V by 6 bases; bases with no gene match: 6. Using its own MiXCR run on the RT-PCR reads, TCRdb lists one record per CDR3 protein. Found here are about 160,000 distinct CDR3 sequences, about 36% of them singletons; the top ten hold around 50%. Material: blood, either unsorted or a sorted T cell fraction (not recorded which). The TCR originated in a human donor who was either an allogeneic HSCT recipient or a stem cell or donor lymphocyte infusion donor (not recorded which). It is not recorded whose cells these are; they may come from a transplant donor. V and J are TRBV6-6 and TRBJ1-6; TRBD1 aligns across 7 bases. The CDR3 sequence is CASRGTVGSPLHF. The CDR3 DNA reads TGTGCCAGCAGGGGGACAGTGGGATCACCCCTCCACTTT.